This T cell receptor beta chain was observed in a study of T cells after yellow fever vaccination. In the study overall: Fractions containing few cells were prepared with SMART-Seq v4 Ultra Low Input. Broader study findings: Clonotypes shared by both compartments, CD4 and CD8, made up a small share. High-abundance clonotypes from the bulk population could contaminate FACS-sorted repertoires.

This CDR3 comprises 16 residues. The germline V and J ends were trimmed by 2 bases and 3 bases, with 16 bases remaining between them. Germline loops: CDR1 MNHEY, CDR2 SMNVEV (reference sequence). This clonotype was found many times. What it binds is not known. UMIs were added to TCR cDNA along with a universal primer site when it was made by 5'RACE template switching. Each CDR3 protein gets one entry after TCRdb re-called the 5' RACE reads with MiXCR. The table has roughly 330,000 distinct CDR3 sequences, 6.5% to 8.5% seen once. The sequence came from a man aged 18 to 35 who received the YFV17D yellow fever vaccine. V usage is TRBV27 and J usage is TRBJ1-1; TRBD1 is a possible D gene (6 bases). The source material was PBMCs, sampled roughly seven weeks after the first yellow fever vaccination. The CDR3 region has the DNA TGTGCCAGCAGTTTAGGGCCAGGGGAGGTGTACACTGAAGCTTTCTTT. Encoded protein: CASSLGPGEVYTEAFF.